Listed below are T cell receptor beta chains from one sample, sequenced in a study of T-cell reconstitution after alpha-beta-depleted transplantation in children. Using its own MiXCR run on the PCR reads, TCRdb lists one record per CDR3 protein. The data hold about 480,000 distinct CDR3 sequences, with approximately 12% observed a single time. Sequenced material: PBMCs from the stem cell graft donor, taken from the stem cell graft. These receptors were collected from a human donor who donated a stem cell graft to a child with combined immunodeficiency. CDR3s include the opening cysteine and the closing phenylalanine or tryptophan. The D gene is left open where the match is weak. Rows may omit the clone size; those that give it use once, few, many or a size class.

j_call d_call v_call clone_size cdr3_aa cdr3_nt
TRBJ2-7 TRBD1 TRBV12-3/TRBV12-4 few CASTLGGQDEQYF TGTGCCAGCACCTTAGGGGGCCAGGACGAGCAGTACTTC
TRBJ1-5 - TRBV19 - CASSLMSVGNQPQHF TGTGCCAGTTCCTTAATGAGTGTTGGCAATCAGCCCCAGCATTTT
TRBJ2-1 - TRBV4-3 - CASSQDWELEQFF TGCGCCAGCAGCCAAGATTGGGAACTGGAGCAGTTCTTC
TRBJ1-5 - TRBV7-9 many CASSLERNQPQHF TGTGCCAGCAGCTTAGAGCGCAATCAGCCCCAGCATTTT
TRBJ2-5 TRBD2 TRBV30 few CAWSLAGGPGETQYF TGTGCCTGGAGTCTAGCGGGGGGGCCGGGAGAGACCCAGTACTTC
TRBJ1-2 - TRBV12-3/TRBV12-4 - CASSHNLRGYTF TGTGCCAGCAGTCATAACCTGAGAGGCTACACCTTC
TRBJ2-3 TRBD2 TRBV4-3 - CASSQDSGGTDTQYF TGCGCCAGCAGCCAAGATTCGGGAGGGACAGATACGCAGTATTTT
TRBJ2-5 - TRBV5-8 - CASTIQETQYF TGTGCCAGCACCATTCAAGAGACCCAGTACTTC
TRBJ2-3 - TRBV5-1 medium-sized CASSLGDGHTDTQYF TGCGCCAGCAGCTTGGGGGACGGCCACACAGATACGCAGTATTTT
TRBJ2-1 - TRBV9 many CASSPVGVDGEQFF TGTGCCAGCAGCCCCGTGGGCGTGGACGGTGAGCAGTTCTTC
TRBJ2-2 - TRBV6-2/TRBV6-3 few CASSDRGNKNTGELFF TGTGCCAGCTCCGACCGGGGGAACAAGAACACCGGGGAGCTGTTTTTT
TRBJ2-5 - TRBV12-3/TRBV12-4 many CASSPRNQETQYF TGTGCCAGCAGTCCCAGGAACCAAGAGACCCAGTACTTC
TRBJ2-3 - TRBV4-3 many CASSQEDNTDTQYF TGCGCCAGCAGCCAAGAGGACAACACAGATACGCAGTATTTT
TRBJ2-7 - TRBV6-1 few CASSEWEGGYEQYF TGTGCCAGCAGTGAATGGGAGGGGGGGTACGAGCAGTACTTC
TRBJ1-1 TRBD1 TRBV5-1 - CASSSPRTGAMYTEAFF TGCGCCAGCAGCTCGCCCAGGACAGGGGCCATGTACACTGAAGCTTTCTTT
TRBJ2-1 TRBD1 TRBV27 few CASSPELPGQGRNEQFF TGTGCCAGCTCGCCGGAGTTACCGGGACAGGGCCGCAATGAGCAGTTCTTC
TRBJ1-2 - TRBV6-1 many CASSEGAGNYGYTF TGTGCCAGCAGTGAAGGTGCAGGGAACTATGGCTACACCTTC
TRBJ2-2 TRBD2 TRBV4-3 - CASSGRAFIDGELFF TGCGCCAGCAGCGGGAGGGCCTTCATAGACGGGGAGCTGTTTTTT
TRBJ2-2 - TRBV7-9 few CASSHWTARNTGELFF TGTGCCAGCAGCCACTGGACGGCTAGGAACACCGGGGAGCTGTTTTTT
TRBJ2-2 TRBD2 TRBV11-1 few CASSYAITGRLDTGELFF TGTGCCAGCAGTTATGCAATAACCGGGAGGTTAGACACCGGGGAGCTGTTTTTT
TRBJ2-7 TRBD2 TRBV9 few CASSEGGASSYEQYF TGTGCCAGCAGCGAGGGAGGGGCGAGCTCCTACGAGCAGTACTTC
TRBJ2-7 TRBD1 TRBV12-3/TRBV12-4 few CASSFGTDKNEQYF TGTGCCAGCAGTTTCGGGACAGACAAAAACGAGCAGTACTTC
TRBJ2-2 - TRBV9 - CASSVEAEELFF TGTGCCAGCAGCGTAGAAGCGGAGGAGCTGTTTTTT
TRBJ2-7 TRBD1 TRBV12-3/TRBV12-4 few CASSRGQGMRYEQYF TGTGCCAGCAGTCGAGGACAGGGGATGCGCTACGAGCAGTACTTC
TRBJ1-4 - TRBV5-5 few CASSLDLDKLFF TGTGCCAGCAGCTTGGATCTCGACAAACTGTTTTTT
TRBJ1-2 - TRBV12-3/TRBV12-4 many CASSEGQSLSYGYTF TGTGCCAGCAGTGAAGGACAGAGTCTAAGCTATGGCTACACCTTC
TRBJ2-3 - TRBV3-1 few CASSQPLAFAQYF TGTGCCAGCAGCCAACCCCTAGCGTTCGCGCAGTATTTT
TRBJ2-7 - TRBV27 - CASTKSPGEAYEQYF TGTGCCAGCACCAAAAGTCCGGGGGAAGCCTACGAGCAGTACTTC
TRBJ2-1 - TRBV5-1 - CASSWDIYNEQFF TGCGCCAGCAGTTGGGACATCTACAATGAGCAGTTCTTC
TRBJ2-1 TRBD2 TRBV29-1 few CSGGGTSGFGNEQFF TGCAGCGGAGGGGGGACTAGCGGGTTTGGGAATGAGCAGTTCTTC
TRBJ1-1 - TRBV29-1 - CSAEEPTVRMSGAFF TGCAGCGCCGAAGAGCCCACAGTGAGGATGTCGGGAGCTTTCTTT
TRBJ2-3 TRBD1 TRBV12-5 - CASGLTGPDTQYF TGTGCTAGTGGCCTGACAGGGCCAGATACGCAGTATTTT
TRBJ2-1 TRBD2 TRBV29-1 few CSVVTRLAGGLYNEQFF TGCAGCGTTGTTACCCGGCTAGCGGGAGGCCTCTACAATGAGCAGTTCTTC
TRBJ2-1 TRBD2 TRBV3-1 - CACSQRLAGVNEQFF TGTGCCTGCAGCCAGCGACTAGCGGGAGTTAATGAGCAGTTCTTC
TRBJ2-1 TRBD2 TRBV4-3 - CASSQDSASGRAWGEQFF TGCGCCAGCAGCCAAGATTCTGCTAGCGGGAGGGCCTGGGGTGAGCAGTTCTTC
TRBJ2-7 TRBD1 TRBV12-3/TRBV12-4 few CASSPGDRPYEQYF TGTGCCAGCAGTCCCGGGGACAGACCCTACGAGCAGTACTTC
TRBJ2-5 - TRBV7-9 - CASTLQTGKETQYF TGTGCCAGCACCCTACAGACAGGAAAAGAGACCCAGTACTTC
TRBJ2-5 - TRBV7-2 few CASSLDWGEETQYF TGTGCCAGCAGCTTAGATTGGGGGGAAGAGACCCAGTACTTC
TRBJ2-2 TRBD1 TRBV15 few CATSRDAGGATGELFF TGTGCCACCAGCAGAGATGCAGGGGGCGCGACCGGGGAGCTGTTTTTT
TRBJ2-7 TRBD1 TRBV12-3/TRBV12-4 few CASSPAPGTAATVQYF TGTGCCAGCAGTCCAGCACCAGGGACAGCTGCTACGGTGCAGTACTTC
TRBJ2-1 - TRBV24-1 few CATSDTAPYRFNEQFF TGTGCCACCAGTGACACGGCGCCGTACAGGTTCAATGAGCAGTTCTTC